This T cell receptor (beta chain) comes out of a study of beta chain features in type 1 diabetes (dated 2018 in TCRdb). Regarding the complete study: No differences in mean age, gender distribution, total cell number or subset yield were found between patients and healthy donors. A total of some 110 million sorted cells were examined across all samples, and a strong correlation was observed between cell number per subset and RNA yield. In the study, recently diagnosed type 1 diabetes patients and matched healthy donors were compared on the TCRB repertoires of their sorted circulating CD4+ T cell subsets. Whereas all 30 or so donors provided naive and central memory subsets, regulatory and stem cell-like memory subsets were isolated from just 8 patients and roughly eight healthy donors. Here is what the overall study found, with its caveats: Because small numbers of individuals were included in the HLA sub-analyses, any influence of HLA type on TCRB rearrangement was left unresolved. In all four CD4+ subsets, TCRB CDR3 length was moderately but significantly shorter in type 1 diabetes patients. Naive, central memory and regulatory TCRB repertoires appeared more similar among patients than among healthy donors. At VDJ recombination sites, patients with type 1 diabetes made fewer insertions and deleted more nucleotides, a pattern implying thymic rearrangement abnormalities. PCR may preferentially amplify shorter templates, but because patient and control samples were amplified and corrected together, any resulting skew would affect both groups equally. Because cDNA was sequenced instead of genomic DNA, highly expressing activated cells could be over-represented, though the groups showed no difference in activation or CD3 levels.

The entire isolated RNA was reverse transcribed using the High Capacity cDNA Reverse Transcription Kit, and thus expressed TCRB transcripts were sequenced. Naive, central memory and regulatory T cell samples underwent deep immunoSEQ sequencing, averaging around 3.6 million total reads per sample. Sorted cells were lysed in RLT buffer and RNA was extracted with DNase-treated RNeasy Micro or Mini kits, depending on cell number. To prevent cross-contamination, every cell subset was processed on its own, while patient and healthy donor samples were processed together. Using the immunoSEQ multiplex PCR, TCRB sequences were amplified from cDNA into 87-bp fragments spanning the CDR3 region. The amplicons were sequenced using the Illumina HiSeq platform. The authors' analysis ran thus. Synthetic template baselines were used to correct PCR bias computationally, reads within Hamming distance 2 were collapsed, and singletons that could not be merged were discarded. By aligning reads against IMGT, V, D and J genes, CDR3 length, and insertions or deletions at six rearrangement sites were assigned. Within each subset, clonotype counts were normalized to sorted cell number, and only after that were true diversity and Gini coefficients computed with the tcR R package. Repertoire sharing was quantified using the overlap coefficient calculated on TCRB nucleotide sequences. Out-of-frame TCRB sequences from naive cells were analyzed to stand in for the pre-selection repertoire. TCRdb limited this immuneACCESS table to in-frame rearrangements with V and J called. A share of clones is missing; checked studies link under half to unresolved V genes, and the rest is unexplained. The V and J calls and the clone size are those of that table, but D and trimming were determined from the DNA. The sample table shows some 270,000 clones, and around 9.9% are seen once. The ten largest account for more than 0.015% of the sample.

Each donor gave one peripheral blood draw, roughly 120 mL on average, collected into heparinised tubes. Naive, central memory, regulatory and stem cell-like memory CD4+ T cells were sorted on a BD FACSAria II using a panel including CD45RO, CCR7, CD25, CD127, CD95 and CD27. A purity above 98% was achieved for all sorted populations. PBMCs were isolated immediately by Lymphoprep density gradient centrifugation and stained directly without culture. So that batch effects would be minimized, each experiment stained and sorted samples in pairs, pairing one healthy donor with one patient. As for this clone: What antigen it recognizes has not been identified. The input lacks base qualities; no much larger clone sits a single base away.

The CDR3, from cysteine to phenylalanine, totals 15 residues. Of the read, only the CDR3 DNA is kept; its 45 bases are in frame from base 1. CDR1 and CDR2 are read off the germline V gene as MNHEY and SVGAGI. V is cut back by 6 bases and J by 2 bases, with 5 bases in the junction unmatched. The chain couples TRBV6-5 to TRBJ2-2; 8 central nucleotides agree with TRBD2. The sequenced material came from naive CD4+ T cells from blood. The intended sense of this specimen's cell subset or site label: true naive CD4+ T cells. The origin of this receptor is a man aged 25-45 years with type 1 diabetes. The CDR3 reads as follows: CASSRTSPNTGELFF. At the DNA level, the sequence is TGTGCCAGCAGCAGGACTAGCCCTAACACCGGGGAGCTGTTTTTT.